The rows below give T cell receptor beta chains drawn from one sample of a study of control samples from healthy donors and cancer patients. The repertoire was sequenced with immunoSEQ multiplex PCR; TCRdb's copy has only in-frame clones and lacks some. The table has about 48,000 clones, about 93% seen once. Material: PBMCs. Receptor source: a woman aged 45-60 years with head and neck cancer. Both conserved end residues are part of each CDR3.

v_call | cdr3_length | cdr3_aa
TRBV6-1 | 15 | CASSDSPAHQETQYF
TRBV20-1 | 16 | CSASQTPDNMNTEAFF
TRBV27 | 13 | CASSWGGAREQYF
TRBV9 | 16 | CASSDGPGGLNYGYTF
TRBV5-1 | 17 | CASSLRGAANSGNTIYF
TRBV19 | 12 | CASSDRDYGYTF
TRBV27 | 13 | CASSLSRYQPQHF
TRBV6-1 | 14 | CASSLAGGSNEQFF
TRBV18 | 13 | CASSPSANQPQHF
TRBV19 | 12 | CASSMGGYEQYF
TRBV3-1/TRBV3-2 | 12 | CASSPRVGEQFF
TRBV6-1 | 18 | CASSELPGTSGSISEQFF
TRBV24-1 | 13 | CATGEGATDTQYF
TRBV6-5 | 14 | CASSYGGGNTEAFF
TRBV27 | 16 | CASSPSPGPLWNEQYF
TRBV15 | 16 | CATSRGAGGRSYEQYF
TRBV15 | 15 | CATSSSGTGGETQYF
TRBV7-6 | 16 | CASSRDRGANTGELFF
TRBV28 | 12 | CASSPEGDEQFF
TRBV30 | 14 | CAWTLQGRFYGYTF
TRBV3-1/TRBV3-2 | 14 | CASSPGLVTDTQYF
TRBV18 | 17 | CASSPPLRGGGQETQYF
TRBV19 | 13 | CASNPAINYGYTF
TRBV9 | 15 | CASSGGQGTNTEAFF
TRBV14 | 18 | CASSQDLLTGGEHDEQFF
TRBV9 | 15 | CASSPGGNSNQPQHF
TRBV6-6 | 12 | CASSTGQGRAFF
TRBV6-6 | 14 | CASQDSDSGNTIYF
TRBV18 | 15 | CASSPPLAGGEEQYF
TRBV12-5 | 15 | CASGFVTGAHYGYTF
TRBV27 | 19 | CASSPQRAGLGSYNSPLHF
TRBV6-2/TRBV6-3 | 14 | CASSYSTTGPEAFF
TRBV28 | 16 | CASTLLPLSMNTEAFF
TRBV13 | 16 | CASRGGWDRAYNEQFF
TRBV5-8 | 15 | CASSLVLIRTDTQYF
TRBV30 | 12 | CAWSARTDTQYF
TRBV7-9 | 13 | CASSLASVGEQYF
TRBV7-9 | 13 | CASSLTGGRGTYF
TRBV9 | 15 | CASSVASSGSYEQYF
TRBV28 | 16 | CASSPPSGYGANVLTF
TRBV28 | 15 | CASSLGSGSTHEQYF
TRBV5-8 | 13 | CASSSDYNYGYTF
TRBV9 | 15 | CASSVGPGAGNTIYF
TRBV2 | 13 | CASSSQEDQPQHF
TRBV30 | 14 | CAWSRPQLNQPQHF
TRBV11-3 | 14 | CASSLNRGTGELFF
TRBV5-4 | 16 | CASSLGGDKFAGELFF
TRBV5-6 | 15 | CASSMGTGGAYEQFF
TRBV5-6 | 14 | CASSLVGYNTEAFF
TRBV6-5 | 14 | CASGDSRPSYEQYF
TRBV5-1 | 13 | CASSQGTYNEQFF
TRBV27 | 14 | CASTLAGGTGELFF
TRBV5-1 | 12 | CASSLNGDEQYF
TRBV7-3 | 15 | CASSPRGGTLYEQYF
TRBV5-1 | 18 | CASSLGRIGLAGDNEQFF
TRBV6-1 | 15 | CASSEAGLATDTQYF
TRBV29-1 | 13 | CSVRTGVNTEAFF
TRBV5-1 | 16 | CASSWTGGSSYNEQFF